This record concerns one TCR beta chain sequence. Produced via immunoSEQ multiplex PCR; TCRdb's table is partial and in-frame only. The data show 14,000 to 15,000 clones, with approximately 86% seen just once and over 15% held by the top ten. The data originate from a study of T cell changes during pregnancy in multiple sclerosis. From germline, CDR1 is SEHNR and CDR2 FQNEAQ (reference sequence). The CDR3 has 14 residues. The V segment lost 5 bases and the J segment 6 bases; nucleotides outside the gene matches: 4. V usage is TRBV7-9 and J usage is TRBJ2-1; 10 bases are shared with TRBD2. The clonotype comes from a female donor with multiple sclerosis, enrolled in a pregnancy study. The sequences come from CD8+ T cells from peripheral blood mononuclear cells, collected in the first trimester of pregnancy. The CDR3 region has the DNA TGTGCCAGCAGCCTCCCTAGCGGGGGCAATGAGCAGTTCTTC. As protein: CASSLPSGGNEQFF.